This T cell receptor beta chain comes out of a study of CD8 T cells in Susac syndrome. The germline CDR1 and CDR2 sequences are SGHAT and FQDESV (reference sequence). CDR3 length: 15 amino acids. With 0 bases removed from V and 1 base from J, the gap between germline ends came to 9 bases. An amount of RNA that ranged from roughly 0.5 to 1 ug was reverse transcribed with random hexamers. MiXCR was run by TCRdb on the immunoSEQ multiplex PCR reads, yielding one entry per CDR3 protein. The table shows a few hundred thousand distinct CDR3 sequences, with over 90% occurring only once. The chain links TRBV11-1 to TRBJ2-5, with D hard to call. This sequence was found in a human donor with multiple sclerosis. Sequencing was performed on CD4+ T cells from PBMCs. DNA of the CDR3: TGTGCCAGCAGCTTAGCCTACCTACCCCAAGAGACCCAGTACTTC. Protein: CASSLAYLPQETQYF. Looking up the rest from reference TRBV11-1 and TRBJ2-5 gives the full variable domain: EAEVAQSPRYKITEKSQAVAFWCDPISGHATLYWYRQILGQGPELLVQFQDESVVDDSQLPKDRFSAERLKGVDSTLKIQPAELGDSAMYLCASSLAYLPQETQYFGPGTRLLVL.